The rows below give T cell receptor beta chains drawn from one sample of a study of cytomegalovirus exposure and HLA in healthy donors. TCRdb's copy holds only in-frame clones and misses some; the assay was immunoSEQ multiplex PCR. This table holds 100,000 to 150,000 clones, roughly 82% found once. Sequenced sample: PBMCs. The receptors stem from a woman in her sixties in good health and CMV-seropositive. CDR3s include the opening cysteine and the closing phenylalanine or tryptophan. The D gene is left open where the match is weak.

TRBV15,-,CATRGRLNTGELFF
TRBV7-3,TRBD2,CASSVSGGPTGTQYF
TRBV7-2,-,CASSLSGSQGADTQYF
TRBV18,-,CASSPISPNTYEQYF
TRBV7-2,TRBD2,CASSLGAAGGGETQYF
TRBV19,-,CASTSYGGRILGYTF
TRBV30,-,CAWSVYWGKDTEAFF
TRBV11-2,TRBD1,CASTRNPGQGDEQYF
TRBV11-2,-,CASSLDGGLNGYTF
TRBV19,-,CASSDGAGRYQETQYF
TRBV2,-,CASRSRGHSYEQYF
TRBV7-2,-,CASSLVGRGGVRNQPQHF
TRBV6-5,TRBD1,CASSYTDRGFGNTIYF
TRBV5-4,-,CASSWRVGGGFDNEQFF
TRBV25-1,TRBD1,CASSGAGTVPYEQYF
TRBV7-2,TRBD1,CASSLGTGYYEQYF
TRBV6-1,-,CASSDRQAAAFF
TRBV18,TRBD2,CASSTNSGLSSYNEQFF
TRBV4-2,TRBD1,CASSRTKQGAGGYGYTF
TRBV18,-,CASSPYTESGNTIYF
TRBV27,-,CASSWRGHQPQHF
TRBV4-3,-,CASSQGLSRQESTGELFF
TRBV9,-,CASSVYRGAGRHEQFF
TRBV7-2,-,CASRQDNQETQYF
TRBV14,TRBD1,CASSQGLTGGSGANVLTF
TRBV7-2,-,CASSLAVRSSSGNTIYF